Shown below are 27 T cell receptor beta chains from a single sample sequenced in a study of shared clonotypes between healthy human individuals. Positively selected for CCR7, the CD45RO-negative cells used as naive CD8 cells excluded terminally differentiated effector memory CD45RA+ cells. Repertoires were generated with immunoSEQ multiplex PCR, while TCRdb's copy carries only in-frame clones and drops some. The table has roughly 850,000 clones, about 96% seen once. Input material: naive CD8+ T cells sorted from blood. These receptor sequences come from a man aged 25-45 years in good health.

For the CDR3, the DNA is TGCGCCAGCAGCTTCGGCGACAATGAGCAGTTCTTC. Amino acid sequence: CASSFGDNEQFF. V and J are TRBV5-1 and TRBJ2-1, with D unclear. Germline V gene data show CDR1 as SGHRS and CDR2 as YFSETQ. Deletions cut 2 bases from V and 5 bases from J, with 5 bases between. The CDR3 covers 12 residues. The whole variable domain, remainder taken from reference TRBV5-1 and TRBJ2-1, is KAGVTQTPRYLIKTRGQQVTLSCSPISGHRSVSWYQQTPGQGLQFLFEYFSETQRNKGNFPGRFSGRQFSNSRSEMNVSTLELGDSALYLCASSFGDNEQFFGPGTRLTVL.

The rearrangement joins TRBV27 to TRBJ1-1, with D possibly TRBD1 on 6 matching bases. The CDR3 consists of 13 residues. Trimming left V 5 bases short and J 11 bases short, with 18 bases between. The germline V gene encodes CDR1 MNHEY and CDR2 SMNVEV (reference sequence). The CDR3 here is CASSQRQVQIAFF. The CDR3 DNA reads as TGTGCCAGCAGTCAAAGACAGGTTCAGATCGCTTTCTTT.

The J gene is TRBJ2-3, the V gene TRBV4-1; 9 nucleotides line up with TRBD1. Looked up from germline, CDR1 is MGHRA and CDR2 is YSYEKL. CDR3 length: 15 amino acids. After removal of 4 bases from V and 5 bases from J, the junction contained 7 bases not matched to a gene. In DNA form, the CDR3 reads TGCGCCAGCAGCCTACCGACAGGGGGAAAAGATACGCAGTATTTT. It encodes CASSLPTGGKDTQYF.

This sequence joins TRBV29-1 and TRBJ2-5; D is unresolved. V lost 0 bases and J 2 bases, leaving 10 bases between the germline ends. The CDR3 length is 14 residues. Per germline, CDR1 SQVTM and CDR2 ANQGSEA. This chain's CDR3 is CSVEDVGLQETQYF. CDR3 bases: TGCAGCGTTGAAGACGTGGGGTTGCAAGAGACCCAGTACTTC.

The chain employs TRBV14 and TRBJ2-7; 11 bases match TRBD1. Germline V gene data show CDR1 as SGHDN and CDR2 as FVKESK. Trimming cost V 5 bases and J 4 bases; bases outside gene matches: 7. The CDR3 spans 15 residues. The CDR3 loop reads CASSRGQGASYEQYF. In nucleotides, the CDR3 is TGTGCCAGCAGCAGAGGACAGGGGGCTTCGTACGAGCAGTACTTC.

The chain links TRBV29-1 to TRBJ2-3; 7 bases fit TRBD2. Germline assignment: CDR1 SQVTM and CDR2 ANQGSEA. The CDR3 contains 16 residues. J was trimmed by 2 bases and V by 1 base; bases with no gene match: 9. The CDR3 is CSVEGWDYRNTDTQYF. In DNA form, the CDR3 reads TGCAGCGTTGAAGGTTGGGACTACCGAAACACAGATACGCAGTATTTT.

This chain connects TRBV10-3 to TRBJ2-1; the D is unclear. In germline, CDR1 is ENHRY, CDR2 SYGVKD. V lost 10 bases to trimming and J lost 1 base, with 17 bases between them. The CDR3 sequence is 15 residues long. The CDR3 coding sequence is TGTGCCAGCTTCCCCAGTCCGGAGTCCTACAATGAGCAGTTCTTC. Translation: CASFPSPESYNEQFF.

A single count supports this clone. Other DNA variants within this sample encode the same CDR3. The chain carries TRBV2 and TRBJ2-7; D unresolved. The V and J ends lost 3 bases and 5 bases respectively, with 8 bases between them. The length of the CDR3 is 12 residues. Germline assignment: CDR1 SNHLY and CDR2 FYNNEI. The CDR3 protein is CASSEGRNEQYF. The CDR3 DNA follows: TGTGCCAGCAGTGAGGGCCGAAACGAGCAGTACTTC.

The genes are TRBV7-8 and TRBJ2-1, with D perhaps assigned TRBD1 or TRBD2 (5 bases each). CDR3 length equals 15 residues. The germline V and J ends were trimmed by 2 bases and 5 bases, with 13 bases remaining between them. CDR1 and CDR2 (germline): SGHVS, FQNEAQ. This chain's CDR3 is CASSLSGTANNEQFF. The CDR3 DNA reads TGTGCCAGCAGCTTATCCGGGACCGCCAACAATGAGCAGTTCTTC.

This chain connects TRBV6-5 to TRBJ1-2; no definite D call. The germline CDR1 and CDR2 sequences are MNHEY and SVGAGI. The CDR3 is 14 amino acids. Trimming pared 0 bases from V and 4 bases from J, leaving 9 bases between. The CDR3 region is CASSYSGETYGYTF. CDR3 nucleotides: TGTGCCAGCAGTTACTCAGGAGAGACCTATGGCTACACCTTC.

In DNA form, the CDR3 reads TGTGCCAGCAGTTACTCCACAGGGGGCTACAATGAGCAGTTCTTC. This translates into CASSYSTGGYNEQFF. This sequence joins TRBV6-6 and TRBJ2-1; 8 bases agree with TRBD1. This CDR3 is 15 amino acids long. J gave up 3 bases and V 0 bases, and 1 base lay outside the gene matches. Looked up from germline, CDR1 is MNHNY and CDR2 is SVGAGI (reference sequence).

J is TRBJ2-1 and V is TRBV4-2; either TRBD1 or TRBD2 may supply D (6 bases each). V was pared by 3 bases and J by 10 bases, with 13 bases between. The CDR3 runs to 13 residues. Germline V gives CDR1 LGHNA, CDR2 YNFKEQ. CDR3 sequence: CASSQTRGKEQFF. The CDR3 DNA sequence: TGTGCCAGCAGCCAGACTAGGGGGAAGGAGCAGTTCTTC.

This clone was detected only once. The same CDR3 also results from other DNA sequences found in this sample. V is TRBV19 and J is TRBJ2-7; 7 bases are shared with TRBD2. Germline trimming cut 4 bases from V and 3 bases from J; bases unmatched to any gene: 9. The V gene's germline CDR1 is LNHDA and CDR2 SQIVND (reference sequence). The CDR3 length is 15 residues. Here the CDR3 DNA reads TGTGCCAGTAGTACTCTAGGGAGGGGAGGCTACGAGCAGTACTTC. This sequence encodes CASSTLGRGGYEQYF. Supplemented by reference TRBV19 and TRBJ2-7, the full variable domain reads DGGITQSPKYLFRKEGQNVTLSCEQNLNHDAMYWYRQDPGQGLRLIYYSQIVNDFQKGDIAEGYSVSREKKESFPLTVTSAQKNPTAFYLCASSTLGRGGYEQYFGPGTRLTVT.

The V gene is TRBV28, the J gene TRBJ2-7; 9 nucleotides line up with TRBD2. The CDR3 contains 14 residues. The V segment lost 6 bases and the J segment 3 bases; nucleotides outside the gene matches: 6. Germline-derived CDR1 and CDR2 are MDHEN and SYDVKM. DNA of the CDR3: TGTGCCAGCAGCCAGATGACTAGCGGCTACGAGCAGTACTTC. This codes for CASSQMTSGYEQYF.

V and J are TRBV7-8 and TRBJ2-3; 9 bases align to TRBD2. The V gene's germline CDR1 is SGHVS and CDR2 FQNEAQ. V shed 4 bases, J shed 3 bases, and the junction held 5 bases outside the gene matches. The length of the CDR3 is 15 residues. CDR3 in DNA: TGTGCCAGCAGCTCCAAGCTAGCGGGGACAGATACGCAGTATTTT. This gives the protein CASSSKLAGTDTQYF.

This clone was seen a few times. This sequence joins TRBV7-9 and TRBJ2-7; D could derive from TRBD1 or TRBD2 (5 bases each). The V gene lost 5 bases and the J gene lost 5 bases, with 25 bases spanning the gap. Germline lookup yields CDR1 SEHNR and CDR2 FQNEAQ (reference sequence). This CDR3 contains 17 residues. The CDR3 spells CASSPGARAPRWDEQYF. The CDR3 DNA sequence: TGTGCCAGCAGCCCCGGGGCCAGGGCCCCACGTTGGGACGAGCAGTACTTC.

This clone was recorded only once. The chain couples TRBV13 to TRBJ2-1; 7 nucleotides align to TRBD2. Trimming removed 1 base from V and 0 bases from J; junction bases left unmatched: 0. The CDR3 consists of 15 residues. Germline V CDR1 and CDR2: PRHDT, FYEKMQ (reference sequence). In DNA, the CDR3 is TGTGCCAGCAGCTTAGCTAGCGGCTCCTACAATGAGCAGTTCTTC. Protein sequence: CASSLASGSYNEQFF.

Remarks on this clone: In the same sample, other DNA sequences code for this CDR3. The CDR3 reads CASRGEKLFF. The DNA for the CDR3 is TGTGCCAGCAGGGGCGAAAAACTGTTTTTT. The chain employs TRBV2 and TRBJ1-4; no definite D call. Per germline, CDR1 SNHLY and CDR2 FYNNEI. Trimming cost V 6 bases and J 8 bases, with 4 bases left between them. CDR3 size: 10 residues.

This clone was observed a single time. DNA for the CDR3: TGTGCCAGCAGTGTCCCTAGGACAGGGGGTTTCTCCTACGAGCAGTACTTC. Protein: CASSVPRTGGFSYEQYF. This chain uses TRBV2 with TRBJ2-7; TRBD1 aligns across 10 bases. Germline-derived CDR1 and CDR2 are SNHLY and FYNNEI. The CDR3 extends over 17 amino acids. V lost 4 bases, J lost 0 bases, and 9 bases stayed unmatched.

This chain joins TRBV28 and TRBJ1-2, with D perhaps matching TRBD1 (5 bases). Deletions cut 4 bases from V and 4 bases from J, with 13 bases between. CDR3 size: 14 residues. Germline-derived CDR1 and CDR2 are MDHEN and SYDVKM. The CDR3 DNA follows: TGTGCCAGCAGTTGGGGCGGGGCAGGCTATGGCTACACCTTC. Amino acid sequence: CASSWGGAGYGYTF.

CDR3 in amino acids: CATSRGGLAGELFF. The CDR3 DNA follows: TGTGCCACCAGCAGAGGGGGACTAGCCGGGGAGCTGTTTTTT. The V and J genes are TRBV15 and TRBJ2-2, with TRBD2 matching over 8 bases. Unmatched junction bases numbered 1, after V lost 1 base and J lost 6 bases. In germline, CDR1 is LNHNV, CDR2 YYDKDF (reference sequence). The CDR3 runs 14 residues.

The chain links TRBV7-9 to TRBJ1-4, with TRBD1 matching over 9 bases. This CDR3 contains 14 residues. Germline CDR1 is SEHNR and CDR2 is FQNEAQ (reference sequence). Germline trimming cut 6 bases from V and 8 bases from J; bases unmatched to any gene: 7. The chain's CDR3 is CASRSQGAEEKLFF. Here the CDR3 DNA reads TGTGCCAGCAGGTCACAGGGGGCGGAAGAAAAACTGTTTTTT.

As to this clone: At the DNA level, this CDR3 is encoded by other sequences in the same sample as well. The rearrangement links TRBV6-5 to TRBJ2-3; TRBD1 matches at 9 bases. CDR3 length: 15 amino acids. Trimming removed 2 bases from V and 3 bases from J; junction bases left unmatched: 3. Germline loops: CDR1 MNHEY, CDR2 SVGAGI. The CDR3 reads CASSYLGQGTDTQYF. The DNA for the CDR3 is TGTGCCAGCAGTTACCTAGGACAGGGGACAGATACGCAGTATTTT.

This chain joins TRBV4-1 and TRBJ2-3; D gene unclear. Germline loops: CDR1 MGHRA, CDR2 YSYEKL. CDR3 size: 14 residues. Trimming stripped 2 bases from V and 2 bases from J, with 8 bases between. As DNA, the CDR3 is TGCGCCAGCAGCCAAATAAGGGTCACAGATACGCAGTATTTT. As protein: CASSQIRVTDTQYF.

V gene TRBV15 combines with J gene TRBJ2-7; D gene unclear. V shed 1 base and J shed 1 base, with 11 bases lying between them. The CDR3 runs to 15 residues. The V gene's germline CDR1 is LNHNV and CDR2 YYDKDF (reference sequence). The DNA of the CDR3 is TGTGCCACCAGCAGAGTGCCGGGTTTGTCCTACGAGCAGTACTTC. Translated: CATSRVPGLSYEQYF.

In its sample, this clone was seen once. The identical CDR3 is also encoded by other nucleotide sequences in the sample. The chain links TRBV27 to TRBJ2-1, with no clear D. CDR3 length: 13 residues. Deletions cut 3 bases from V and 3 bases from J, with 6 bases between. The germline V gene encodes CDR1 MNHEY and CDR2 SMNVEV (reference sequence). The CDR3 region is CASSFGGYNEQFF. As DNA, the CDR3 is TGTGCCAGCAGTTTTGGTGGCTACAATGAGCAGTTCTTC.

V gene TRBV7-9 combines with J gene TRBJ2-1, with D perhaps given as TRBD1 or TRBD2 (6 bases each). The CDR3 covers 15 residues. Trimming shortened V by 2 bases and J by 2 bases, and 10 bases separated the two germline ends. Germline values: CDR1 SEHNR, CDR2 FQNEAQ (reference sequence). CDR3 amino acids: CASSLLEGAYNEQFF. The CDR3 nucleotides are TGTGCCAGCAGCTTATTGGAGGGGGCCTACAATGAGCAGTTCTTC.